What follows describes a single T cell receptor beta chain. What it recognizes is unknown. The source of the sample is a study of cytomegalovirus exposure and HLA in healthy donors. Notes on the study in general: The classifier, whose performance was assessed in both the original and validation cohorts, reportedly diagnosed cytomegalovirus status with high specificity and sensitivity. Later findings reportedly placed an Asian-associated ancestry cluster below the approximately 670-donor mean for N-insertions. Listed as cytomegalovirus-associated were 150 or so TCR beta chains.

The CDR3 is 15 amino acids. Looked up from germline, CDR1 is LNHDA and CDR2 is SQIVND (reference sequence). V lost 1 base to trimming and J lost 7 bases; unmatched junction nucleotides: 4. PCR employed 60 Vbeta and 13 Jbeta primers. Produced via immunoSEQ multiplex PCR; TCRdb's table is partial and in-frame only. Of around 220,000 clones in the sample, around three quarters were seen once. The sequence came from a man in his forties in good health and CMV-seronegative. The V gene is TRBV19, the J gene TRBJ1-6; 7 positions match TRBD1. Sequencing was done on a sample of PBMCs. The chain's CDR3 is CASSIAQQGNSPLHF. Written as DNA, the CDR3 is TGTGCCAGTAGTATAGCCCAACAGGGGAATTCACCCCTCCACTTT.